The 5 T cell receptor beta chains below were found in one sample sequenced in a study of Graves' ophthalmopathy and Graves' hyperthyroidism. RNA transcripts yielded amplified TCR beta CDR3 regions. An initial RT-PCR round employing HTBI primers preceded a second-round multiplex PCR. TCRdb ran MiXCR on the multiplex PCR reads and lists one entry per CDR3 protein. The sample consists of hundreds of thousands of distinct CDR3 sequences, 35% to 50% of them appearing once. The material sequenced was peripheral blood. Source of these receptors: an adult man with Graves' ophthalmopathy.

Turning to this clonotype: A junction boundary mismatches the germline segment, possibly from a read error. This chain joins TRBV24-1 and TRBJ1-5; TRBD1 matches 7 bases. This CDR3 spans 15 amino acids. Germline V gives CDR1 KGHDR, CDR2 SFDVKD. CDR3 in DNA: TGTGCCAGCAGTTCTCATCGACAGGGCAGTCAGCCCCAGCATTTT. It yields the protein CASSSHRQGSQPQHF.

Regarding this clonotype: One junction end does not reproduce the germline sequence, and a read error may be involved. The chain recombines TRBV7-9 with TRBJ2-5, with D tentatively TRBD1 or TRBD2 (6 bases each). The CDR3 contains 14 residues. Per germline, CDR1 SEHNR and CDR2 FQNEAQ (reference sequence). The CDR3 DNA follows: TGCGCCAGCAGCCAGACCAGGGGACTCGAGACCCAGTACTTC. It is translated as CASSQTRGLETQYF.

V and J are TRBV7-2 and TRBJ1-3; D is possibly TRBD1 (5 bases). The CDR3 is 16 residues long. Germline V gives CDR1 SGHTA, CDR2 FQGNSA. Trimming removed 7 bases from V and 0 bases from J, with 16 bases in between. The CDR3 DNA reads as TGTGCCAGCACTTTAAATTACAGGCACTCTGGAAACACCATATATTTT. Encoded protein: CASTLNYRHSGNTIYF. Complete variable domain (other parts from reference TRBV7-2 and TRBJ1-3): GAGVSQSPSNKVTEKGKDVELRCDPISGHTALYWYRQSLGQGLEFLIYFQGNSAPDKSGLPSDRFSAERTGGSVSTLTIQRTQQEDSAVYLCASTLNYRHSGNTIYFGEGSWLTVV.

This clonotype occurred many times. V is TRBV7-4 and J is TRBJ1-5; 7 nucleotides line up with TRBD1. Germline values: CDR1 SGHVT, CDR2 SQSDAQ. The CDR3 extends over 14 amino acids. The J segment lost 4 bases and the V segment lost 7 bases, leaving 7 bases of the junction unmatched. This chain's CDR3 is CASTWTGLNQPQHF. The CDR3 bases are TGTGCCAGCACCTGGACAGGCTTGAATCAGCCCCAGCATTTT.

The J gene is TRBJ2-6, the V gene TRBV19, with 11 bases identical to TRBD1. Germline-derived CDR1 and CDR2 are LNHDA and SQIVND (reference sequence). The CDR3 spans 18 residues. J was trimmed by 4 bases and V by 9 bases; bases with no gene match: 14. CDR3 coding DNA: TGTGCCAGCAGCCGGGCGGGACAGGGGGTCACCGGGGCCAACGTCCTGACTTTC. Translating gives CASSRAGQGVTGANVLTF.